This record looks at one T cell receptor (beta chain) sequence and its context. Its antigen is not identified. These data belong to a study of T cell responses to AZD1222 COVID-19 vaccine. Study as a whole: Analyses pooled second doses at about 4 or about 12 weeks.

Study results and caveats: Clonal diversity may have been underestimated in mostly white British donors. Regions 160-218 and 743-854 dominated among vaccine-associated CD4 TCRs spanning spike. Spike-specific TCR breadth and depth rose after two AZD1222 doses.

Profiling relied on immunoSEQ multiplex PCR, and the TCRdb table lists in-frame clones only, not all of them. This sample carries about 100,000 clones, about 82% of them seen once, and the ten largest clones take over 1.2%. The V end lost 2 bases, the J end lost 6 bases, and 14 bases lay between the germline ends. The CDR3 has 15 residues. Germline V gene sequence: CDR1 SGHTA, CDR2 FQGNSA. The sequences come from peripheral blood, collected on day 0 of AZD1222 vaccination. This clonotype was obtained from an adult in good health. The V call is TRBV7-2, the J call TRBJ2-1; perhaps TRBD2 as D (6 bases). The CDR3 sequence: CASSLIGGNINEQFF. In nucleotides, the CDR3 is TGTGCCAGCAGCTTAATCGGGGGAAATATCAATGAGCAGTTCTTC.